This T cell receptor beta chain was recorded in a study of T-cell memory formation after mild COVID-19. Study summary: TCR clusters showed largely donor specificity.

Germline CDR1 is KGHDR and CDR2 is SFDVKD. Trimming at V came to 1 base and at J to 9 bases, leaving 2 bases not matched to a gene. The CDR3 covers 13 residues. TCRdb reprocessed the 5' RACE reads with MiXCR, giving one entry per CDR3 protein. The repertoire includes a few hundred thousand distinct CDR3 sequences, about 23% of them detected once, and approximately 12% sits in the top ten. Sequencing was done on a sample of PBMCs or a T cell subset sorted from them (not recorded which). This clonotype was obtained from an adult woman who had mild COVID-19 (a few samples of this study predate the infection). Cell type and time point are not known. This chain joins TRBV24-1 and TRBJ2-1, with 7 nucleotides matching TRBD1. The DNA for the CDR3 is TGTGCCACCAGTGATTTCGACAGGGCTGAGCAGTTCTTC. It translates to CATSDFDRAEQFF.